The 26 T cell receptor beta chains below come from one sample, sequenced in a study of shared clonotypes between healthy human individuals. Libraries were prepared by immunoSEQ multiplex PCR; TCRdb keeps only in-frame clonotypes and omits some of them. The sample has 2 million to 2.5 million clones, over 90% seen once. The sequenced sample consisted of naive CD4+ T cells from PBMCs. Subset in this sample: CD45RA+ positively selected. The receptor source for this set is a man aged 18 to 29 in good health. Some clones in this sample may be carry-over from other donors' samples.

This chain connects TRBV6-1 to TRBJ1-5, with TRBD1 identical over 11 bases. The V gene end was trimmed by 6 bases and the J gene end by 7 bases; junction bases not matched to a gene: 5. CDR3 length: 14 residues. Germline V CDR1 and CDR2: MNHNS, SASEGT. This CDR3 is CASSMDRGHQPQHF. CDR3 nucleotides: TGTGCCAGCAGCATGGACAGGGGGCACCAGCCCCAGCATTTT.

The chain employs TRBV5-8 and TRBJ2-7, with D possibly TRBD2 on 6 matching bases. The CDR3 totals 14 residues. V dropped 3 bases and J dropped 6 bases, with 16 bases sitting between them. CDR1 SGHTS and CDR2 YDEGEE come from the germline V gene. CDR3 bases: TGTGCCAGCAGCTACCAGCTCTTGGGGGGCGAGCAGTACTTC. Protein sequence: CASSYQLLGGEQYF.

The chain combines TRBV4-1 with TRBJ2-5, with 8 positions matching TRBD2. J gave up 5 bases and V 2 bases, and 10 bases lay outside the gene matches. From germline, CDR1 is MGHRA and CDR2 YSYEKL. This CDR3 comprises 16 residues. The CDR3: CASSQPGLVLRETQYF. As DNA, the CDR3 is TGCGCCAGCAGCCAACCGGGACTAGTGTTGAGGGAGACCCAGTACTTC.

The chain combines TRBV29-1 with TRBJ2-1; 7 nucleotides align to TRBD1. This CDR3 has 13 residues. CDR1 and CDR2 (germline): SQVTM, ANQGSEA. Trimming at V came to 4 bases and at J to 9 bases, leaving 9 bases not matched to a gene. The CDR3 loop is CSVVRGRIIEQFF. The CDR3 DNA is TGCAGCGTTGTTAGGGGGCGCATTATTGAGCAGTTCTTC.

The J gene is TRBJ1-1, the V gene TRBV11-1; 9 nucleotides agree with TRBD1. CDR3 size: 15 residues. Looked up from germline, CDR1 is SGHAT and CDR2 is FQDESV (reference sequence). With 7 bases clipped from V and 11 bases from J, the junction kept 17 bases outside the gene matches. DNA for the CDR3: TGTGCCAGCACATTGTCTCCGGGACAGGGAGGACAGGCTTTCTTT. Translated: CASTLSPGQGGQAFF.

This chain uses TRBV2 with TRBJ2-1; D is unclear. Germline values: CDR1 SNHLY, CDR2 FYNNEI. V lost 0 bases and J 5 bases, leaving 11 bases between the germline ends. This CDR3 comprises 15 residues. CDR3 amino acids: CASSEAGARDNEQFF. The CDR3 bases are TGTGCCAGCAGTGAAGCGGGCGCACGGGACAATGAGCAGTTCTTC. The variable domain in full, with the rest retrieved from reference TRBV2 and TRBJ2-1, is EPEVTQTPSHQVTQMGQEVILRCVPISNHLYFYWYRQILGQKVEFLVSFYNNEISEKSEIFDDQFSVERPDGSNFTLKIRSTKLEDSAMYFCASSEAGARDNEQFFGPGTRLTVL.

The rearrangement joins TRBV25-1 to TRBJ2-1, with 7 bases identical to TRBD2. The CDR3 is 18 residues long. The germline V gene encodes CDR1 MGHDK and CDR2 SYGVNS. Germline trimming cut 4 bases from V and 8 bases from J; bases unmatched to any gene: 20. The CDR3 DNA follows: TGTGCCAGCAGTGTAGGCGCGGAGCGGGATGGGATAGCGGATGAGCAGTTCTTC. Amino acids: CASSVGAERDGIADEQFF.

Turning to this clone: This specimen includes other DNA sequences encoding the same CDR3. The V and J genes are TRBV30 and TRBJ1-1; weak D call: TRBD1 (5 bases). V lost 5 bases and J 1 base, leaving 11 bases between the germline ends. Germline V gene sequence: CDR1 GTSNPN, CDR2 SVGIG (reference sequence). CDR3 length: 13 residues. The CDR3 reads CAWGRQRNTEAFF. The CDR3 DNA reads TGTGCCTGGGGACGACAGCGGAACACTGAAGCTTTCTTT.

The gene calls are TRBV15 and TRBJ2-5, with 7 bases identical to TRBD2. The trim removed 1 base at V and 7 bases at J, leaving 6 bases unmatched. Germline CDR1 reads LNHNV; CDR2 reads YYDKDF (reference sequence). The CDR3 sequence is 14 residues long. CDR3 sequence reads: CATSRAGGWGTQYF. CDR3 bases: TGTGCCACCAGCAGAGCGGGAGGTTGGGGGACCCAGTACTTC.

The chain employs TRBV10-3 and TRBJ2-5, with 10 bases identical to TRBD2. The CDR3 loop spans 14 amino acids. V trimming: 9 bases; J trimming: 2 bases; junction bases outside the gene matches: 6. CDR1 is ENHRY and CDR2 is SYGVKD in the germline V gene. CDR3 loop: CAIAGGPGQETQYF. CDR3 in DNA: TGTGCCATAGCGGGAGGGCCTGGACAAGAGACCCAGTACTTC.

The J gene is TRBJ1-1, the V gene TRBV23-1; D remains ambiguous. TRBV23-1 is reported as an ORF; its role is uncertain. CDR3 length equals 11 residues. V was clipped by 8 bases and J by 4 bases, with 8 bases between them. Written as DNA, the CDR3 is TGCGCCAGCCCGGGTGGCACTGAAGCTTTCTTT. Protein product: CASPGGTEAFF.

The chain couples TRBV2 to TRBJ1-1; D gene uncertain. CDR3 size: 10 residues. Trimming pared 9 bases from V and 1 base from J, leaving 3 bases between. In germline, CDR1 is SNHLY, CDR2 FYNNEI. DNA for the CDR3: TGTGCCAGGGGGAACACTGAAGCTTTCTTT. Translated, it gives CARGNTEAFF.

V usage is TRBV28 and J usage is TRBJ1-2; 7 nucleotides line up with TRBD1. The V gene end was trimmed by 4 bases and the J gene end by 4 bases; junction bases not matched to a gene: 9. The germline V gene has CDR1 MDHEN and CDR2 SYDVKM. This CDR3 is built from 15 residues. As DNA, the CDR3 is TGTGCCAGCAGTTCAGGGGCAGGGGGGACCTATGGCTACACCTTC. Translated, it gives CASSSGAGGTYGYTF.

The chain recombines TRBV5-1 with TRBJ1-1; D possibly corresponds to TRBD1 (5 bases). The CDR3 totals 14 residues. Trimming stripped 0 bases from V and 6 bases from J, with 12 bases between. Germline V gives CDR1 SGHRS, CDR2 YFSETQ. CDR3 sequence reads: CASSLGPGSPEAFF. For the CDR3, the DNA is TGCGCCAGCAGCTTGGGTCCAGGGTCCCCTGAAGCTTTCTTT.

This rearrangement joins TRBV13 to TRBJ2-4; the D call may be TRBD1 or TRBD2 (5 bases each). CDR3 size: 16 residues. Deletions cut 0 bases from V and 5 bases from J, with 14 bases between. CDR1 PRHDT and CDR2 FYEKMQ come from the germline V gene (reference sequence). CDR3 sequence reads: CASSLGTRVGENIQYF. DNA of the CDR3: TGTGCCAGCAGCTTAGGCACGAGGGTGGGGGAAAACATTCAGTACTTC.

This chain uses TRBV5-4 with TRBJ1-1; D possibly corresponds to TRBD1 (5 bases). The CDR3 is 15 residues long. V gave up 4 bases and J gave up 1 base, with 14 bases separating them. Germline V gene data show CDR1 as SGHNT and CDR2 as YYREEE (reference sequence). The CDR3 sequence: CASSTPQDGNTEAFF. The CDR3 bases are TGTGCCAGCAGCACCCCACAGGACGGGAACACTGAAGCTTTCTTT.

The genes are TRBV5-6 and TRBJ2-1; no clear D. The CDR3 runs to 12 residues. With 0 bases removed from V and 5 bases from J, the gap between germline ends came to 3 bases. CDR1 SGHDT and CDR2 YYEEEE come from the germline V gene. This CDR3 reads CASSLANNEQFF. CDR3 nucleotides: TGTGCCAGCAGCTTGGCCAACAATGAGCAGTTCTTC.

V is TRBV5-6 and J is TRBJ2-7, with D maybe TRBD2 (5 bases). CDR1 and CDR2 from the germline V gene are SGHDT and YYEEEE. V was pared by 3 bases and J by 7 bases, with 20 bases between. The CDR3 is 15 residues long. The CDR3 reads CASSYRRGLDEEQYF. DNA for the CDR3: TGTGCCAGCAGCTATAGGAGAGGACTCGATGAGGAGCAGTACTTC.

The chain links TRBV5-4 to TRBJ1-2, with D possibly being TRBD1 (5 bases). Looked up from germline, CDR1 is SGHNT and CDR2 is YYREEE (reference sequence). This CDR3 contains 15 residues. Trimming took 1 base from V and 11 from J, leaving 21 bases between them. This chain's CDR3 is CASSLPAGTRRYYTF. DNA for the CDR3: TGTGCCAGCAGCTTGCCGGCCGGGACGCGAAGGTATTACACCTTC.

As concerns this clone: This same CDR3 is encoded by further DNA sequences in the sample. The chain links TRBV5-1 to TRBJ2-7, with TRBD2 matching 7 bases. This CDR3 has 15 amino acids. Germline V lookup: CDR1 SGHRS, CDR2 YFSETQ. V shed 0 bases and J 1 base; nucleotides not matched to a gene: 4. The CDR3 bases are TGCGCCAGCAGCTTGGTCCTAGCGGCTTCCTACGAGCAGTACTTC. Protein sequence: CASSLVLAASYEQYF.

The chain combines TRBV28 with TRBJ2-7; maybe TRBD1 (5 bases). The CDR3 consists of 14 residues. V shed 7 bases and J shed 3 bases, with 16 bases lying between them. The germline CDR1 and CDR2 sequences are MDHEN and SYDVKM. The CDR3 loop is CASKAGPAVYEQYF. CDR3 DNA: TGTGCCAGCAAAGCAGGGCCAGCAGTCTACGAGCAGTACTTC.

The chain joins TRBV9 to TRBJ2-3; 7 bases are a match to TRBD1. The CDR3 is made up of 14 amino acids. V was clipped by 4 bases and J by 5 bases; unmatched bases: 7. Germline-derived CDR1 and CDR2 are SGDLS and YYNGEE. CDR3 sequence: CASSFRQGVDTQYF. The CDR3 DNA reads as TGTGCCAGCAGCTTCAGACAGGGAGTAGATACGCAGTATTTT. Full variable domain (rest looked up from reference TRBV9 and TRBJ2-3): DSGVTQTPKHLITATGQRVTLRCSPRSGDLSVYWYQQSLDQGLQFLIQYYNGEERAKGNILERFSAQQFPDLHSELNLSSLELGDSALYFCASSFRQGVDTQYFGPGTRLTVL.

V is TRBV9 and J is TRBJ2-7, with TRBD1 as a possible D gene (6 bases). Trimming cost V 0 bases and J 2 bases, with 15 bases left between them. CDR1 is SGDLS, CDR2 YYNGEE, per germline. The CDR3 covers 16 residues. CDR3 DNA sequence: TGTGCCAGCAGCGTAGGAGGGACAACCCTTACCTACGAGCAGTACTTC. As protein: CASSVGGTTLTYEQYF.

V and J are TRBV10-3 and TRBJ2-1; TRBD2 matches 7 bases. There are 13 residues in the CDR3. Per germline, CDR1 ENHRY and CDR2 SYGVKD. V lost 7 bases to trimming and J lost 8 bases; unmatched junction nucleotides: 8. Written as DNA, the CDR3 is TGTGCCATCAAGTCTAGCGGAGGGGATGAGCAGTTCTTC. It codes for CAIKSSGGDEQFF.

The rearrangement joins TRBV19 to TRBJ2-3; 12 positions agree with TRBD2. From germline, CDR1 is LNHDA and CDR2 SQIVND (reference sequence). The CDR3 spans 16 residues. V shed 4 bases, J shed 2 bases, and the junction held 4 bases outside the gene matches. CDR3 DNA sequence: TGTGCCAGTAGTAGGGGACTAGCGGGCAACACAGATACGCAGTATTTT. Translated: CASSRGLAGNTDTQYF. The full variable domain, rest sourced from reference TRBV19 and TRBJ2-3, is DGGITQSPKYLFRKEGQNVTLSCEQNLNHDAMYWYRQDPGQGLRLIYYSQIVNDFQKGDIAEGYSVSREKKESFPLTVTSAQKNPTAFYLCASSRGLAGNTDTQYFGPGTRLTVL.

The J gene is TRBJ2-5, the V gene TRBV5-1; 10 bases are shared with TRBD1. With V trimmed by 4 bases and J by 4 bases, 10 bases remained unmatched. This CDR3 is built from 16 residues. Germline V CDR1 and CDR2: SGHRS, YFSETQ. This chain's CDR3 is CASSHSDRGNGETQYF. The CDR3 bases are TGCGCCAGCAGCCATTCGGACAGGGGGAACGGAGAGACCCAGTACTTC.